Below are 28 T cell receptor beta chains sequenced from a single sample in a study of graft-versus-host responses after intestinal transplantation. Their specific antigens are unknown. Using immunoSEQ multiplex PCR, the repertoire was profiled, and TCRdb retains in-frame clones only, with some absent. The sample records approximately 120,000 clones, around nine tenths being singletons. The sequences come from unstimulated CD4+ T cells sorted from spleen or lymph node cells, collected before intestinal transplant. The source is a human donor who received an intestinal transplant.

This chain joins TRBV12-1 and TRBJ1-6; TRBD1 is the table's D call, not checked against the DNA. TRBV12-1 is labeled a pseudogene. CDR3 length: 14 amino acids. The CDR3 loop reads CASSFFQYNSPLHF. In DNA, the CDR3 is TGTGCCAGCAGCTTCTTCCAGTATAATTCACCCCTCCACTTT.

This clone was observed a handful of times. This chain links TRBV18 with TRBJ2-3; D is unclear. Between the trimmed V and J ends, which lost 1 base and 4 bases, there was a span of 6 bases. There are 13 residues in the CDR3. The germline V gene has CDR1 KGHSH and CDR2 LQKENI. The CDR3: CASSPRSPDTQYF. The CDR3 nucleotides are TGTGCCAGCTCACCACGTTCGCCAGATACGCAGTATTTT.

The chain recombines TRBV5-1 with TRBJ2-3; TRBD2 aligns across 12 bases. The CDR3 runs 16 residues. V lost 4 bases and J lost 1; bases outside the gene matches: 4. CDR1 is SGHRS, CDR2 YFSETQ, per germline. CDR3 coding DNA: TGCGCCAGCAGCACCCGGACTAGCGGGGGCACAGATACGCAGTATTTT. Protein: CASSTRTSGGTDTQYF. The full variable domain, its missing parts supplied by reference TRBV5-1 and TRBJ2-3, is KAGVTQTPRYLIKTRGQQVTLSCSPISGHRSVSWYQQTPGQGLQFLFEYFSETQRNKGNFPGRFSGRQFSNSRSEMNVSTLELGDSALYLCASSTRTSGGTDTQYFGPGTRLTVL.

This clone was seen just once. This CDR3 reads CASSEQGQENEKLFF. The CDR3 DNA reads as TGTGCCAGCAGTGAACAAGGACAGGAGAATGAAAAACTGTTTTTT. The chain couples TRBV2 to TRBJ1-4; 7 bases fit TRBD1. Germline V gives CDR1 SNHLY, CDR2 FYNNEI. This CDR3 region has 15 residues. J gave up 5 bases and V 2 bases, and 5 bases lay outside the gene matches.

CDR3: CASSFRDRDQETQYF. DNA for the CDR3: TGTGCCAGCTCATTCCGGGACAGGGACCAAGAGACCCAGTACTTC. The chain is built from TRBV18 and TRBJ2-5; 9 bases agree with TRBD1. The CDR3 runs 15 residues. CDR1 is KGHSH and CDR2 is LQKENI in the germline V gene. Germline trimming cut 5 bases from V and 0 bases from J; bases unmatched to any gene: 4.

This chain connects TRBV18 to TRBJ2-3; D remains unclear. V was clipped by 0 bases and J by 5 bases, with 9 bases between them. The germline CDR1 and CDR2 sequences are KGHSH and LQKENI. The CDR3 totals 14 residues. CDR3 region: CASSPPSLLDTQYF. The CDR3 coding sequence is TGTGCCAGCTCACCACCGAGCCTACTAGATACGCAGTATTTT.

V and J are TRBV11-3 and TRBJ2-1; perhaps TRBD1 as D (6 bases). This CDR3 contains 15 residues. Trimming left V 3 bases short and J 4 bases short, with 13 bases between. Germline CDR1 reads SGHNT; CDR2 reads YENEEA. DNA for the CDR3: TGTGCCAGCAGCTTTTCCAGGGGTTTGTACAATGAGCAGTTCTTC. Translating it yields CASSFSRGLYNEQFF.

J is TRBJ2-7 and V is TRBV5-1; D gene ambiguous. With 0 bases removed from V and 2 bases from J, the gap between germline ends came to 15 bases. There are 16 residues in the CDR3. Germline loops: CDR1 SGHRS, CDR2 YFSETQ. CDR3 sequence (DNA): TGCGCCAGCAGCTTGGGTGAGCATCCACCGACCTACGAGCAGTACTTC. Protein: CASSLGEHPPTYEQYF. The full variable domain, with the rest looked up from reference TRBV5-1 and TRBJ2-7, is KAGVTQTPRYLIKTRGQQVTLSCSPISGHRSVSWYQQTPGQGLQFLFEYFSETQRNKGNFPGRFSGRQFSNSRSEMNVSTLELGDSALYLCASSLGEHPPTYEQYFGPGTRLTVT.

The chain uses TRBV6-5 and TRBJ1-2, with TRBD1 matching over 8 bases. CDR1 and CDR2 from the germline V gene are MNHEY and SVGAGI. This CDR3 is built from 15 residues. The trim removed 0 bases at V and 4 bases at J, leaving 4 bases unmatched. This CDR3 is CASSYSRGQAYGYTF. The CDR3 nucleotides are TGTGCCAGCAGTTACTCAAGGGGACAGGCCTATGGCTACACCTTC.

The rearrangement uses TRBV12-5 and TRBJ2-4; 7 bases are shared with TRBD2. V trimming: 7 bases; J trimming: 6 bases; junction bases outside the gene matches: 12. The CDR3 runs to 15 residues. Germline V gene sequence: CDR1 LGHNT, CDR2 FRNRAP. CDR3 amino acids: CASAPSGTSGNIQYF. The CDR3 DNA reads as TGTGCTAGTGCCCCTAGCGGTACCTCTGGAAACATTCAGTACTTC.

This chain joins TRBV2 and TRBJ2-3; no reliable D call. The CDR3 is 12 amino acids. V shed 4 bases and J shed 3 bases, with 5 bases lying between them. Per germline, CDR1 SNHLY and CDR2 FYNNEI. DNA of the CDR3: TGTGCCAGCAGTGTTTTTACAGATACGCAGTATTTT. This gives the protein CASSVFTDTQYF. The complete variable domain, with remaining parts taken from reference TRBV2 and TRBJ2-3, reads EPEVTQTPSHQVTQMGQEVILRCVPISNHLYFYWYRQILGQKVEFLVSFYNNEISEKSEIFDDQFSVERPDGSNFTLKIRSTKLEDSAMYFCASSVFTDTQYFGPGTRLTVL.

The chain recombines TRBV7-8 with TRBJ2-2; 10 bases map to TRBD2. Germline V gene lookup returns CDR1 SGHVS and CDR2 FQNEAQ. This CDR3 region has 16 residues. The J segment lost 2 bases and the V segment lost 4 bases, leaving 4 bases of the junction unmatched. The DNA for the CDR3 is TGTGCCAGCAGCTCACTAGCGGGGTTAAACACCGGGGAGCTGTTTTTT. Translated, it gives CASSSLAGLNTGELFF.

The CDR3 DNA reads as TGTGCCAGCAGTGTAATACAGGCAACTAATGAAAAACTGTTTTTT. Translating it yields CASSVIQATNEKLFF. This chain links TRBV6-1 with TRBJ1-4; perhaps TRBD1 as D (5 bases). V lost 4 bases and J 0 bases, leaving 9 bases between the germline ends. Per the germline V gene, CDR1 is MNHNS and CDR2 is SASEGT. The CDR3 is 15 amino acids.

The chain employs TRBV27 and TRBJ1-5; 8 positions agree with TRBD1. CDR3 size: 13 residues. Trimming removed 10 bases from V and 7 bases from J; junction bases left unmatched: 9. From germline, CDR1 is MNHEY and CDR2 SMNVEV (reference sequence). The CDR3 DNA is TGTGCCACCGGGCTAGACAGGGGCCAGCCCCAGCATTTT. Amino acids: CATGLDRGQPQHF.

The V and J genes are TRBV18 and TRBJ1-1, with D unclear. Trimming took off 1 base at V and 4 bases at J, with 7 bases between the two ends. The CDR3 loop spans 13 amino acids. Germline lookup yields CDR1 KGHSH and CDR2 LQKENI. The CDR3 region has the DNA TGTGCCAGCTCACCACAGGGTGCCACTGAAGCTTTCTTT. Its protein product is CASSPQGATEAFF.

In this sample, this clone turned up once. This sequence joins TRBV5-1 and TRBJ1-1; TRBD1 might be the D (5 bases). Germline V gives CDR1 SGHRS, CDR2 YFSETQ. The CDR3 is made up of 14 amino acids. V shed 7 bases and J shed 1 base, with 14 bases lying between them. CDR3 loop: CASAPSGGNTEAFF. The CDR3 DNA reads as TGCGCCAGCGCCCCTTCGGGGGGGAACACTGAAGCTTTCTTT. Looking up the rest from reference TRBV5-1 and TRBJ1-1 gives the full variable domain: KAGVTQTPRYLIKTRGQQVTLSCSPISGHRSVSWYQQTPGQGLQFLFEYFSETQRNKGNFPGRFSGRQFSNSRSEMNVSTLELGDSALYLCASAPSGGNTEAFFGQGTRLTVV.

The chain has TRBV5-1 and TRBJ1-1; TRBD1 is a possible D gene (5 bases). The germline V gene has CDR1 SGHRS and CDR2 YFSETQ. This CDR3 has 16 residues. V lost 1 base and J 2 bases, leaving 15 bases between the germline ends. CDR3 loop: CASSLSAGEVNTEAFF. The CDR3 coding sequence is TGCGCCAGCAGCTTGAGTGCGGGGGAGGTAAACACTGAAGCTTTCTTT.

V and J are TRBV7-2 and TRBJ1-2; D possibly corresponds to TRBD1 (6 bases). Germline CDR1 and CDR2: SGHTA and FQGNSA. V lost 1 base and J 4 bases, leaving 16 bases between the germline ends. There are 16 residues in the CDR3. CDR3 nucleotides: TGTGCCAGCAGCTTAGAGGGGGTCCAGGGGACCTATGGCTACACCTTC. It encodes CASSLEGVQGTYGYTF.

The J gene is TRBJ2-1, the V gene TRBV5-1; unclear D gene. Between the trimmed V and J ends, which lost 0 bases and 5 bases, there was a span of 3 bases. This CDR3 is 12 amino acids long. The germline gives CDR1 SGHRS, CDR2 YFSETQ. DNA for the CDR3: TGCGCCAGCAGCTTGGATGACAATGAGCAGTTCTTC. Translated: CASSLDDNEQFF.

The V gene is TRBV10-2, the J gene TRBJ2-1, with 7 bases identical to TRBD1. J lost 5 bases, V lost 8 bases, and 9 bases had no gene match. Germline CDR1 and CDR2: WSHSY and SAAADI. This CDR3 spans 14 amino acids. The CDR3 coding sequence is TGCGCCAGCGGGTCCCGGGACAGCAACAATGAGCAGTTCTTC. This codes for CASGSRDSNNEQFF.

V usage is TRBV5-1 and J usage is TRBJ2-5; D might be TRBD1 (5 bases). CDR1 and CDR2 (germline): SGHRS, YFSETQ. V was shortened by 6 bases and J by 2 bases, with 5 bases between the two germline ends. The CDR3 totals 11 residues. The CDR3, as DNA: TGCGCCAGCAAGGGGCAAGAGACCCAGTACTTC. This translates into CASKGQETQYF.

V gene TRBV5-1 combines with J gene TRBJ2-3, with a possible D match to TRBD1 (6 bases). The V and J ends lost 4 bases and 2 bases respectively, with 14 bases between them. The CDR3 extends over 15 amino acids. The germline V gene encodes CDR1 SGHRS and CDR2 YFSETQ. In DNA, the CDR3 is TGCGCCAGCAGCCCGCGGACAGCCTCCACAGATACGCAGTATTTT. It encodes CASSPRTASTDTQYF.

J is TRBJ2-3 and V is TRBV29-1, with TRBD1 matching 8 bases. V trimming: 2 bases; J trimming: 0 bases; junction bases outside the gene matches: 1. The CDR3 has 14 amino acids. Germline CDR1 and CDR2: SQVTM and ANQGSEA. The chain's CDR3 is CSVERTGSTDTQYF. DNA for the CDR3: TGCAGCGTTGAACGGACAGGGAGCACAGATACGCAGTATTTT.

The chain carries TRBV19 and TRBJ2-5, with 10 bases aligning to TRBD2. This CDR3 comprises 15 residues. The junction had 5 bases not matched to a gene; V was cut back by 3 bases and J by 4 bases. Germline CDR1 is LNHDA and CDR2 is SQIVND (reference sequence). The chain's CDR3 is CASSIFASGGETQYF. The DNA of the CDR3 is TGTGCCAGTAGTATTTTCGCTAGCGGGGGAGAGACCCAGTACTTC. The complete variable domain, with remaining parts taken from reference TRBV19 and TRBJ2-5, reads DGGITQSPKYLFRKEGQNVTLSCEQNLNHDAMYWYRQDPGQGLRLIYYSQIVNDFQKGDIAEGYSVSREKKESFPLTVTSAQKNPTAFYLCASSIFASGGETQYFGPGTRLLVL.

The rearrangement links TRBV6-5 to TRBJ1-1, with D unclear. CDR3 length: 12 amino acids. The V end was cut by 6 bases, the J end by 4 bases, with 9 bases between. In germline, CDR1 is MNHEY, CDR2 SVGAGI. The CDR3 protein is CASSWIRTEAFF. The CDR3 DNA reads TGTGCCAGCAGCTGGATCCGCACTGAAGCTTTCTTT.

The chain recombines TRBV6-5 with TRBJ2-7, with 7 positions matching TRBD2. With V trimmed by 7 bases and J by 12 bases, 18 bases remained unmatched. Looked up from germline, CDR1 is MNHEY and CDR2 is SVGAGI. This CDR3 has 14 residues. Here the CDR3 DNA reads TGTGCCAGCACCGCAGCGGGGTTGTCGGGGCCACCGTACTTC. It translates to CASTAAGLSGPPYF.

The chain couples TRBV7-3 to TRBJ2-6; D may be TRBD2 (5 bases). This CDR3 is 15 amino acids long. Germline loops: CDR1 SGHTA, CDR2 FQGTGA. Between the trimmed V and J ends, which lost 10 bases and 5 bases, there was a span of 18 bases. The CDR3 here is CATRGRRPWANVLTF. As DNA, the CDR3 is TGTGCCACCCGGGGAAGGAGGCCTTGGGCCAACGTCCTGACTTTC.

The chain links TRBV7-6 to TRBJ2-6; no clear D. The CDR3 covers 15 residues. Germline V CDR1 and CDR2: SGHVS, FNYEAQ. V was clipped by 7 bases and J by 0 bases, with 10 bases between them. CDR3 DNA: TGTGCCAGCACCCAAACGGTCTCTGGGGCCAACGTCCTGACTTTC. This sequence encodes CASTQTVSGANVLTF.